Below are 18 T cell receptor beta chains sequenced from a single sample in a study of cytomegalovirus exposure and HLA in healthy donors. Profiling relied on immunoSEQ multiplex PCR, and the TCRdb table lists in-frame clones only, not all of them. The sample has a few hundred thousand clones, approximately 80% seen once. The sample taken for sequencing was PBMCs. These receptors all stem from a woman in her 30s in good health and CMV-seropositive.

The rearrangement joins TRBV7-9 to TRBJ1-3, with D perhaps matching TRBD1 (6 bases). Germline lookup yields CDR1 SEHNR and CDR2 FQNEAQ (reference sequence). The CDR3 is 16 residues long. The V end was cut by 4 bases, the J end by 0 bases, with 13 bases between. The CDR3 loop reads CASSWGASYSGNTIYF. In nucleotides, the CDR3 is TGTGCCAGCAGCTGGGGGGCAAGCTACTCTGGAAACACCATATATTTT.

The chain has TRBV27 and TRBJ1-2; D not resolved. This CDR3 comprises 16 residues. Germline V gene sequence: CDR1 MNHEY, CDR2 SMNVEV (reference sequence). The germline V and J ends were trimmed by 0 bases and 5 bases, with 16 bases remaining between them. CDR3 residues: CASSLSTGEGRYGYTF. In DNA, the CDR3 is TGTGCCAGCAGTTTATCGACCGGGGAGGGTCGGTATGGCTACACCTTC.

J is TRBJ1-2 and V is TRBV6-5; unclear D gene. V was shortened by 6 bases and J by 8 bases, with 10 bases between the two germline ends. Per germline, CDR1 MNHEY and CDR2 SVGAGI. The CDR3 runs 11 residues. This CDR3 is CASRSPGGYTF. CDR3 coding DNA: TGTGCCAGCAGATCCCCGGGGGGCTACACCTTC.

The V and J genes are TRBV6-1 and TRBJ2-1; D is ambiguous. The length of the CDR3 is 13 residues. CDR1 MNHNS and CDR2 SASEGT come from the germline V gene. The V end lost 3 bases, the J end lost 1 base, and 4 bases lay between the germline ends. CDR3 DNA: TGTGCCAGCAGTGACTATTCCTACAATGAGCAGTTCTTC. Amino acid sequence: CASSDYSYNEQFF.

The chain couples TRBV6-5 to TRBJ1-2, with D unresolved. V was shortened by 0 bases and J by 4 bases, with 15 bases between the two germline ends. In germline, CDR1 is MNHEY, CDR2 SVGAGI. The CDR3 contains 16 residues. The CDR3 loop reads CASSYSGADNFYGYTF. As DNA, the CDR3 is TGTGCCAGCAGTTACTCGGGAGCCGATAACTTCTATGGCTACACCTTC.

The J gene is TRBJ2-2, the V gene TRBV2, with 13 bases lining up with TRBD2. Trimming removed 9 bases from V and 4 bases from J; junction bases left unmatched: 5. The CDR3 sequence is 15 residues long. Germline CDR1 SNHLY, CDR2 FYNNEI. The DNA for the CDR3 is TGTGCCAGAAGAGGACTAGCGGGAGTCACCGGGGAGCTGTTTTTT. Its protein is CARRGLAGVTGELFF.

This chain joins TRBV27 and TRBJ2-5, with a weak D call TRBD2 (5 bases). The CDR3 length is 14 residues. V was clipped by 0 bases and J by 4 bases, with 9 bases between them. In germline, CDR1 is MNHEY, CDR2 SMNVEV (reference sequence). CDR3 amino acids: CASSLSRVGETQYF. The CDR3 DNA follows: TGTGCCAGCAGTTTATCGAGGGTGGGAGAGACCCAGTACTTC.

This sequence joins TRBV6-1 and TRBJ1-4; 8 bases align to TRBD1. Germline V CDR1 and CDR2: MNHNS, SASEGT. The CDR3 has 14 residues. V trimming: 6 bases; J trimming: 4 bases; junction bases outside the gene matches: 4. The CDR3 DNA sequence: TGTGCCAGCAGCAGGACAGGGTTTAATGAAAAACTGTTTTTT. Translated: CASSRTGFNEKLFF.

This clone was seen a single time. The rearrangement joins TRBV27 to TRBJ2-1, with TRBD2 matching 7 bases. This CDR3 has 13 residues. V lost 5 bases and J lost 7; bases outside the gene matches: 5. Germline CDR1 is MNHEY and CDR2 is SMNVEV (reference sequence). This CDR3 reads CASSRPGGNEQFF. The CDR3 DNA follows: TGTGCCAGCAGTAGGCCCGGGGGGAATGAGCAGTTCTTC.

The CDR3 bases are TGCGCCAGCAGCCAACGGGAGTCGAACACCGGGGAGCTGTTTTTT. The encoded protein is CASSQRESNTGELFF. V usage is TRBV4-1 and J usage is TRBJ2-2; TRBD2 might be the D (6 bases). Deletions cut 2 bases from V and 0 bases from J, with 7 bases between. The CDR3 extends over 15 amino acids. Germline values: CDR1 MGHRA, CDR2 YSYEKL.

V usage is TRBV6-5 and J usage is TRBJ2-7; 8 nucleotides align to TRBD2. The CDR3 is made up of 14 amino acids. The ends lost 6 bases at V and 4 bases at J; junction bases unmatched: 8. Germline V gene lookup returns CDR1 MNHEY and CDR2 SVGAGI. The CDR3 DNA follows: TGTGCCAGCAGCTCGGGACTAGGGAGGTACGAGCAGTACTTC. Its translation is CASSSGLGRYEQYF.

The chain joins TRBV11-2 to TRBJ2-2; 9 positions match TRBD1. The CDR3 totals 16 residues. V dropped 4 bases and J dropped 4; count of bases not matched to a gene: 7. Germline V gene sequence: CDR1 SGHAT, CDR2 FQNNGV. The CDR3 is CASSSNRGQGTGELFF. The CDR3 DNA reads as TGTGCCAGCAGCTCCAACAGGGGGCAAGGCACCGGGGAGCTGTTTTTT.

This clone occurred once. The chain joins TRBV27 to TRBJ2-5, with 7 bases matching TRBD2. The CDR3 covers 15 residues. V was clipped by 6 bases and J by 5 bases; unmatched bases: 12. Germline loops: CDR1 MNHEY, CDR2 SMNVEV (reference sequence). For the CDR3, the DNA is TGTGCCAGCAGCCTAGGCAGCGGGATAGGGGAGACCCAGTACTTC. It is translated as CASSLGSGIGETQYF.

The V call is TRBV6-1, the J call TRBJ1-1, with D maybe TRBD1 (5 bases). CDR1 and CDR2 (germline): MNHNS, SASEGT. V gave up 5 bases and J gave up 1 base, with 14 bases separating them. The CDR3 consists of 15 residues. CDR3 bases: TGTGCCAGCAGTAACCCCTCGGGGGGGAACACTGAAGCTTTCTTT. Its protein is CASSNPSGGNTEAFF.

The chain carries TRBV6-1 and TRBJ2-7; possible D gene TRBD1, 6 bases. CDR3 length equals 13 residues. Trimming left V 10 bases short and J 5 bases short, with 18 bases between. Looked up from germline, CDR1 is MNHNS and CDR2 is SASEGT. The CDR3 DNA reads TGTGCCACCTTCCGGATTCAGGGGAACGAGCAGTACTTC. This sequence encodes CATFRIQGNEQYF.

V gene TRBV2 combines with J gene TRBJ1-5; TRBD1 matches 7 bases. V lost 6 bases to trimming and J lost 6 bases; unmatched junction nucleotides: 8. The CDR3 covers 14 residues. Germline assignment: CDR1 SNHLY and CDR2 FYNNEI. The CDR3 protein is CASRATGVGQPQHF. For the CDR3, the DNA is TGTGCCAGCAGAGCAACAGGGGTAGGTCAGCCCCAGCATTTT.

V gene TRBV9 combines with J gene TRBJ2-7, with 14 bases matching TRBD2. The CDR3 has 17 amino acids. The ends lost 3 bases at V and 3 bases at J; junction bases unmatched: 8. Germline-derived CDR1 and CDR2 are SGDLS and YYNGEE. Written as DNA, the CDR3 is TGTGCCAGCAGCGGAAAACCGGGACTAGCGGGAGTCTACGAGCAGTACTTC. As protein: CASSGKPGLAGVYEQYF. The variable domain in full, completed from reference TRBV9 and TRBJ2-7, reads DSGVTQTPKHLITATGQRVTLRCSPRSGDLSVYWYQQSLDQGLQFLIQYYNGEERAKGNILERFSAQQFPDLHSELNLSSLELGDSALYFCASSGKPGLAGVYEQYFGPGTRLTVT.

The sample holds a few counts of this clone. V usage is TRBV13 and J usage is TRBJ2-1; weak D call: TRBD1 (6 bases). The CDR3 extends over 12 amino acids. The V gene's germline CDR1 is PRHDT and CDR2 FYEKMQ (reference sequence). The germline V and J ends were trimmed by 6 bases and 5 bases, with 8 bases remaining between them. CDR3: CASSRTDNEQFF. Written as DNA, the CDR3 is TGTGCCAGCAGTCGGACAGACAATGAGCAGTTCTTC. Combining the CDR3 with reference TRBV13 and TRBJ2-1 gives the whole variable domain AAGVIQSPRHLIKEKRETATLKCYPIPRHDTVYWYQQGPGQDPQFLISFYEKMQSDKGSIPDRFSAQQFSDYHSELNMSSLELGDSALYFCASSRTDNEQFFGPGTRLTVL.